One and the same sample provided the 2 T cell receptor beta chains below, sequenced in a study of blood T cell repertoires in COVID-19. Here immunoSEQ multiplex PCR was the method, and the copy in TCRdb shows in-frame clones only, minus some. The repertoire consists of approximately 200,000 clones, with around four fifths occurring once and the leading ten covering over 9.5%. Sequenced: peripheral blood. These receptors were collected from an elderly woman with COVID-19, enrolled during active disease.

This clone has just one count. V is TRBV21-1 and J is TRBJ2-1; the D segment call TRBD1 is taken from the table without a DNA check. TRBV21-1 is marked as a pseudogene. The CDR3 contains 11 residues. The CDR3 coding sequence is TGTGCCAGCATCACAGGGACTGAGCAGTTCTTC. Translated: CASITGTEQFF.

The genes are TRBV28 and TRBJ1-5, with a tentative D call TRBD1 (6 bases). This CDR3 has 16 residues. Germline V gene lookup returns CDR1 MDHEN and CDR2 SYDVKM. V lost 6 bases, J lost 0 bases, and 15 bases lay in between. CDR3 nucleotides: TGTGCCAGCAGCCTACAGGGCATTTATAGCAATCAGCCCCAGCATTTT. Its translation is CASSLQGIYSNQPQHF.